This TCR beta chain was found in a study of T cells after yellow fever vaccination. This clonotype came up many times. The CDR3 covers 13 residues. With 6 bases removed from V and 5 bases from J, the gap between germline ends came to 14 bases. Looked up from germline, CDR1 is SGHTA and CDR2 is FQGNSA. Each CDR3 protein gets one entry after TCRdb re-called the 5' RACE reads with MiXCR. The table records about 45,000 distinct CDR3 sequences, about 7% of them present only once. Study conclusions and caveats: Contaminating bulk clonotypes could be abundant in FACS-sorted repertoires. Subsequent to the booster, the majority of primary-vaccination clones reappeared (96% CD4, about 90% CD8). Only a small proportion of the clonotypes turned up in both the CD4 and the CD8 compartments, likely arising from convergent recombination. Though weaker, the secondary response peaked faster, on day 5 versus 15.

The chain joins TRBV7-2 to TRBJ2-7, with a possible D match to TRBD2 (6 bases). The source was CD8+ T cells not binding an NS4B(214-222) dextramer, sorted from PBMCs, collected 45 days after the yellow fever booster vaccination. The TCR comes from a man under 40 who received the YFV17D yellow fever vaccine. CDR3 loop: CASSWTIGDEQYF. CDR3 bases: TGTGCCAGCAGTTGGACTATTGGTGACGAGCAGTACTTC.